The 11 T cell receptor beta chains reported below all come from one sample, sequenced in a study of cytomegalovirus exposure and HLA in healthy donors. Assay used: immunoSEQ multiplex PCR; TCRdb lists only in-frame clones, some missing. The table records around 230,000 clones, approximately 84% of them present only once. Sequencing was performed on PBMCs. All receptors derive from a woman aged 25 to 45 in good health and CMV-seropositive.

The rearrangement links TRBV5-1 to TRBJ1-2; 8 bases fit TRBD1. Germline CDR1 is SGHRS and CDR2 is YFSETQ. The CDR3 is 13 residues long. Trimming cost V 4 bases and J 6 bases; bases outside gene matches: 5. The CDR3 loop reads CASSIGTGDGYTF. The DNA for the CDR3 is TGCGCCAGCAGCATAGGGACAGGAGATGGCTACACCTTC.

This clone came up a few times. The V call is TRBV5-1, the J call TRBJ2-2; perhaps TRBD1 as D (5 bases). CDR1 and CDR2 from the germline V gene are SGHRS and YFSETQ. The CDR3 covers 14 residues. V dropped 1 base and J dropped 2 bases, with 6 bases sitting between them. CDR3 loop: CASSLRGNTGELFF. Written as DNA, the CDR3 is TGCGCCAGCAGCTTGAGGGGTAACACCGGGGAGCTGTTTTTT.

This chain uses TRBV2 with TRBJ1-2; D not certain. Germline values: CDR1 SNHLY, CDR2 FYNNEI. This CDR3 spans 13 amino acids. V dropped 7 bases and J dropped 4 bases, with 13 bases sitting between them. CDR3 residues: CASIPHGFYGYTF. The CDR3, as DNA: TGTGCCAGCATCCCACACGGGTTCTATGGCTACACCTTC.

The chain is built from TRBV2 and TRBJ2-4, with TRBD2 identical over 7 bases. Germline V CDR1 and CDR2: SNHLY, FYNNEI. The CDR3 runs to 13 residues. V was clipped by 9 bases and J by 8 bases; unmatched bases: 10. CDR3 DNA sequence: TGTGCCAGGGGTACGGGAGGCCGAGACATTCAGTACTTC. Translation: CARGTGGRDIQYF. The full variable domain, in which reference TRBV2 and TRBJ2-4 provide the parts outside the CDR3, is EPEVTQTPSHQVTQMGQEVILRCVPISNHLYFYWYRQILGQKVEFLVSFYNNEISEKSEIFDDQFSVERPDGSNFTLKIRSTKLEDSAMYFCARGTGGRDIQYFGAGTRLSVL.

This rearrangement joins TRBV2 to TRBJ2-7, with TRBD2 matching 9 bases. This CDR3 has 14 amino acids. Germline CDR1 and CDR2: SNHLY and FYNNEI. V trimming: 7 bases; J trimming: 5 bases; junction bases outside the gene matches: 9. In DNA form, the CDR3 reads TGTGCCAGCAATCCGGGACTAGCATCCAACGAGCAGTACTTC. Translation gives CASNPGLASNEQYF.

The rearrangement joins TRBV5-1 to TRBJ2-7; the match to TRBD1 covers 8 bases. The junction had 3 bases not matched to a gene; V was cut back by 4 bases and J by 0 bases. This CDR3 comprises 14 residues. From germline, CDR1 is SGHRS and CDR2 YFSETQ. CDR3 bases: TGCGCCAGCAGCAACAGGGGGGACTCCTACGAGCAGTACTTC. Amino acids: CASSNRGDSYEQYF.

CDR3 region: CASSLDRPTDTQYF. In nucleotides, the CDR3 is TGCGCCAGCAGCTTGGACAGACCGACAGATACGCAGTATTTT. V usage is TRBV5-1 and J usage is TRBJ2-3; D uncertain. Trimming took off 0 bases at V and 3 bases at J, with 8 bases between the two ends. There are 14 residues in the CDR3. Germline CDR1 and CDR2: SGHRS and YFSETQ.

This clone appeared a single time. The genes are TRBV7-2 and TRBJ2-7; a possible D gene is TRBD1 (6 bases). The V and J ends lost 3 bases and 0 bases respectively, with 15 bases between them. There are 16 residues in the CDR3. CDR1 SGHTA and CDR2 FQGNSA come from the germline V gene. The CDR3 DNA follows: TGTGCCAGCAGCTTCCTGAGCTGGGGGCCCTCCTACGAGCAGTACTTC. Its translation is CASSFLSWGPSYEQYF.

There are a few counts of this clone. This chain joins TRBV28 and TRBJ2-7; tentative D call: TRBD2 (5 bases). There are 14 residues in the CDR3. Germline CDR1 MDHEN, CDR2 SYDVKM. V dropped 8 bases and J dropped 2 bases, with 16 bases sitting between them. CDR3 coding DNA: TGTGCCAGCGGGATAGAGACTATACCCTACGAGCAGTACTTC. Amino acid sequence: CASGIETIPYEQYF. The whole variable domain, remainder taken from reference TRBV28 and TRBJ2-7, is DVKVTQSSRYLVKRTGEKVFLECVQDMDHENMFWYRQDPGLGLRLIYFSYDVKMKEKGDIPEGYSVSREKKERFSLILESASTNQTSMYLCASGIETIPYEQYFGPGTRLTVT.

The chain carries TRBV11-2 and TRBJ2-1; 12 nucleotides agree with TRBD2. The CDR3 length is 16 residues. Germline V gene data show CDR1 as SGHAT and CDR2 as FQNNGV. V was clipped by 0 bases and J by 8 bases; unmatched bases: 5. The CDR3 sequence is CASSLDQLAGGYEQFF. The CDR3 DNA follows: TGTGCCAGCAGCTTAGATCAACTAGCGGGAGGTTATGAGCAGTTCTTC.

V usage is TRBV7-3 and J usage is TRBJ2-1; a weak D match, TRBD2 (5 bases). The V gene's germline CDR1 is SGHTA and CDR2 FQGTGA. The germline V and J ends were trimmed by 2 bases and 0 bases, with 8 bases remaining between them. The CDR3 loop spans 15 amino acids. The CDR3, as DNA: TGTGCCAGCAGCTTAGGAACTAGCTCCTACAATGAGCAGTTCTTC. This sequence encodes CASSLGTSSYNEQFF.